The 3 T cell receptor beta chains reported below all come from one sample, sequenced in a study of siplizumab effects on memory and regulatory T cells. Clones were sequenced by immunoSEQ multiplex PCR, and TCRdb holds only the in-frame ones, with some missing. The sample shows 90,000 to 120,000 clones, 90% to 95% of them seen only once. Sequencing was carried out using Tregs sorted from blood. Every receptor here comes from a human donor in good health.

The rearrangement joins TRBV25-1 to TRBJ2-7, with 8 bases identical to TRBD1. CDR3 length: 18 residues. Germline assignment: CDR1 MGHDK and CDR2 SYGVNS. V gave up 4 bases and J gave up 3 bases; unmatched junction bases: 17. The CDR3 coding sequence is TGTGCCAGCAGTGGGCGACAGGGGCTCGTTGGGGGTCTCTACGAGCAGTACTTC. It is translated as CASSGRQGLVGGLYEQYF.

This chain joins TRBV7-3 and TRBJ2-7, with a possible D match to TRBD2 (5 bases). CDR1 is SGHTA and CDR2 is FQGTGA in the germline V gene. This CDR3 contains 14 residues. V shed 2 bases and J shed 3 bases, with 11 bases lying between them. The CDR3 DNA is TGTGCCAGCAGCTTAGGCGGGTTGGGCTACGAGCAGTACTTC. Translating it yields CASSLGGLGYEQYF.

The CDR3 sequence: CASSPDRSSYNEQFF. CDR3 coding DNA: TGCGCCAGCAGCCCGGACAGGAGCTCCTACAATGAGCAGTTCTTC. V gene TRBV5-1 combines with J gene TRBJ2-1; 7 nucleotides agree with TRBD1. The J segment lost 0 bases and the V segment lost 4 bases, leaving 4 bases of the junction unmatched. The CDR3 totals 15 residues. Germline V gene data show CDR1 as SGHRS and CDR2 as YFSETQ. Drawing the rest from reference TRBV5-1 and TRBJ2-1, the complete variable domain is KAGVTQTPRYLIKTRGQQVTLSCSPISGHRSVSWYQQTPGQGLQFLFEYFSETQRNKGNFPGRFSGRQFSNSRSEMNVSTLELGDSALYLCASSPDRSSYNEQFFGPGTRLTVL.